This is a list of T cell receptor beta chains from one sample in a study of cytomegalovirus exposure and HLA in healthy donors. Method: immunoSEQ multiplex PCR; TCRdb's copy keeps in-frame clones and lacks some. The sample yields 110,000 to 150,000 clones, roughly 80% seen once. Sequenced material: PBMCs. These receptors were obtained from a man between 18 and 29 years old in good health and CMV-seronegative. CDR3s include the opening cysteine and the closing phenylalanine or tryptophan. The D gene is left open where the match is weak. Not all rows give a size; the values are once, few, many and, for expanded clones, a class.

d_call: .
cdr3_length: 11
j_call: TRBJ2-7
v_call: TRBV7-2
clone_size: .
cdr3_aa: CASSVSYEQYF
cdr3_nt: TGTGCCAGCAGCGTTTCCTACGAGCAGTACTTC

d_call: TRBD1
cdr3_length: 14
j_call: TRBJ2-5
v_call: TRBV2
clone_size: .
cdr3_aa: CASILGGPQETQYF
cdr3_nt: TGTGCCAGCATCCTAGGGGGCCCCCAAGAGACCCAGTACTTC

d_call: .
cdr3_length: 15
j_call: TRBJ1-4
v_call: TRBV27
clone_size: .
cdr3_aa: CASSFDGREDEKLFF
cdr3_nt: TGTGCCAGCAGTTTCGATGGCAGGGAAGACGAAAAACTGTTTTTT

d_call: .
cdr3_length: 15
j_call: TRBJ1-1
v_call: TRBV2
clone_size: few
cdr3_aa: CASSELPGMSTEAFF
cdr3_nt: TGTGCCAGCAGTGAACTCCCGGGGATGAGCACTGAAGCTTTCTTT

d_call: .
cdr3_length: 12
j_call: TRBJ1-2
v_call: TRBV18
clone_size: .
cdr3_aa: CASSNTNYGYTF
cdr3_nt: TGTGCCAGCTCAAACACTAACTATGGCTACACCTTC

d_call: .
cdr3_length: 16
j_call: TRBJ1-1
v_call: TRBV7-2
clone_size: once
cdr3_aa: CASSFKFKEVNTEAFF
cdr3_nt: TGTGCCAGCAGCTTTAAGTTTAAGGAGGTGAACACTGAAGCTTTCTTT

d_call: .
cdr3_length: 12
j_call: TRBJ1-1
v_call: TRBV30
clone_size: .
cdr3_aa: CAWSQGNTEAFF
cdr3_nt: TGTGCCTGGAGTCAGGGCAACACTGAAGCTTTCTTT

d_call: TRBD1
cdr3_length: 15
j_call: TRBJ1-2
v_call: TRBV28
clone_size: .
cdr3_aa: CASSTGQGAVVGYTF
cdr3_nt: TGTGCCAGCAGTACAGGACAGGGGGCAGTAGTGGGCTACACCTTC

d_call: .
cdr3_length: 16
j_call: TRBJ2-2
v_call: TRBV12-5
clone_size: once
cdr3_aa: CASGPHHGAGPGELFF
cdr3_nt: TGTGCTAGTGGTCCGCACCACGGTGCGGGTCCCGGGGAGCTGTTTTTT

d_call: .
cdr3_length: 13
j_call: TRBJ1-4
v_call: TRBV6-6
clone_size: .
cdr3_aa: CASSYNQETKLFF
cdr3_nt: TGTGCCAGCAGTTACAACCAGGAAACGAAACTGTTTTTT

d_call: .
cdr3_length: 16
j_call: TRBJ1-2
v_call: TRBV4-3
clone_size: .
cdr3_aa: CASSQESGGNDYGYTF
cdr3_nt: TGCGCCAGCAGCCAAGAAAGTGGAGGGAACGACTATGGCTACACCTTC

d_call: .
cdr3_length: 15
j_call: TRBJ1-4
v_call: TRBV15
clone_size: .
cdr3_aa: CATSPLFTGNEKLFF
cdr3_nt: TGTGCCACCAGCCCCCTGTTTACGGGGAATGAAAAACTGTTTTTT

d_call: .
cdr3_length: 13
j_call: TRBJ1-1
v_call: TRBV6-5
clone_size: .
cdr3_aa: CASSKHSNTEAFF
cdr3_nt: TGTGCCAGCAGTAAACACAGTAACACTGAAGCTTTCTTT

d_call: .
cdr3_length: 13
j_call: TRBJ1-1
v_call: TRBV11-2
clone_size: .
cdr3_aa: CASSPNLETEAFF
cdr3_nt: TGTGCCAGCAGTCCAAACCTAGAAACTGAAGCTTTCTTT